This T cell receptor beta chain was sequenced during a study of cytomegalovirus exposure and HLA in healthy donors. This CDR3 has 16 amino acids. Germline CDR1 reads SGDLS; CDR2 reads YYNGEE. Between the trimmed V and J ends, which lost 0 bases and 1 base, there was a span of 11 bases. PCR used 60 Vbeta primers and 13 Jbeta primers. The repertoire was sequenced with immunoSEQ multiplex PCR; TCRdb's copy has only in-frame clones and lacks some. The sample has approximately 180,000 clones. Sequencing was performed on PBMCs. The sequence derives from a man under 40 in good health and CMV-seronegative. The chain employs TRBV9 and TRBJ1-3, with D possibly being TRBD1 (5 bases). DNA of the CDR3: TGTGCCAGCAGCGTAGGCGGGGGGAGTTCTGGAAACACCATATATTTT. This encodes CASSVGGGSSGNTIYF.